The TCR beta chain described here comes from a study of blood T cell repertoires in COVID-19. Repertoires were generated with immunoSEQ multiplex PCR, while TCRdb's copy carries only in-frame clones and drops some. The sample lists roughly 14,000 clones; around 78% were seen once. CDR1 and CDR2 (germline): SGHAT, FQNNGV. V lost 1 base and J lost 5; bases outside the gene matches: 10. The CDR3 consists of 16 residues. This clonotype was obtained from a man aged 65 to 85 with acute or convalescent COVID-19. The genes are TRBV11-2 and TRBJ2-5; the match to TRBD2 covers 7 bases. Sequencing was done on a sample of peripheral blood. The CDR3 DNA sequence: TGTGCCAGCAGCTTAGGGTATAGGCGGGGGACTGAGACCCAGTACTTC. The encoded protein is CASSLGYRRGTETQYF. The whole variable domain, remainder taken from reference TRBV11-2 and TRBJ2-5, is EAGVAQSPRYKIIEKRQSVAFWCNPISGHATLYWYQQILGQGPKLLIQFQNNGVVDDSQLPKDRFSAERLKGVDSTLKIQPAKLEDSAVYLCASSLGYRRGTETQYFGPGTRLLVL.